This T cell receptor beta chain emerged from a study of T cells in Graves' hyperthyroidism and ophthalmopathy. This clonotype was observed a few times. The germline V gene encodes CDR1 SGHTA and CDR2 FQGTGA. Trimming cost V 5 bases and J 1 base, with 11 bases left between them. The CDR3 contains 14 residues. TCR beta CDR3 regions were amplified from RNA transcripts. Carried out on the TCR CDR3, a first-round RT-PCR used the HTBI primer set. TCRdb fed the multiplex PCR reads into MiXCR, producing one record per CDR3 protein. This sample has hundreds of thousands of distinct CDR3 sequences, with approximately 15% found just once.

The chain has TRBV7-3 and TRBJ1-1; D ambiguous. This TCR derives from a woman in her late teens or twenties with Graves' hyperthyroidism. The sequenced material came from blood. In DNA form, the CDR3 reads TGTGCCAGCAGCCCGTCGACACAGAACACTGAAGCTTTCTTT. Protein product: CASSPSTQNTEAFF.